What follows is one T cell receptor (beta chain) and its context. The data were obtained in a study of blood T cell repertoires in COVID-19. Study summary: T cells, B-cell-depleted T cells, or PBMCs provided the cDNA or gDNA that served as material.

In the authors' methods: Cell counts per sample came from amplifying reference gene primers. Clones were read by immunoSEQ multiplex PCR, and TCRdb kept only the in-frame ones, dropping some. The V and J calls and the clone size are those of that table, but D and trimming were determined from the DNA. The table lists about 120,000 clones, over 75% of them singletons. V was clipped by 1 base and J by 6 bases, with 15 bases between them. CDR1 is KGHSH, CDR2 LQKENI, per germline. This CDR3 region has 15 residues. Sequenced: peripheral blood. The clonotype was recovered from a man of 80 years or more with acute or convalescent COVID-19. The chain combines TRBV18 with TRBJ1-1; no clear D. CDR3 sequence reads: CASSPLGSFPPEAFF. The CDR3 DNA sequence: TGTGCCAGCTCACCACTTGGGAGTTTCCCCCCTGAAGCTTTCTTT. Based on the CDR3 plus reference TRBV18 and TRBJ1-1, the full variable domain is NAGVMQNPRHLVRRRGQEARLRCSPMKGHSHVYWYRQLPEEGLKFMVYLQKENIIDESGMPKERFSAEFPKEGPSILRIQQVVRGDSAAYFCASSPLGSFPPEAFFGQGTRLTVV.